This T cell receptor beta chain was captured by sequencing in a study of CD8 T cells in Susac syndrome (dated by TCRdb to the late 2010s). Context from the whole study: The study used repertoire sequencing to test whether antigen drove CD8+ T cell activation and differentiation in Susac syndrome. CD8+ T cell repertoire clonality was compared between around eleven healthy donors, around 14 Susac syndrome patients and 15 multiple sclerosis patients.

The CDR3, from cysteine to phenylalanine, totals 14 residues. The DNA shown is the 42-base CDR3, in frame from base 1. V drops 0 bases and J drops 4 bases, leaving 9 bases in between. CDR1 and CDR2, per the germline V gene (reference sequence), are LNHNV and YYDKDF. Comment on this clonotype: This clone's antigen is unknown. No clone much larger than this one lies a single base away; base qualities are absent.

Points the paper makes about the study in general: The number of individuals in the TCR sequencing and HLA analysis was acknowledged as relatively small.

Peripheral blood CD8+ and CD4+ T cells from healthy donors, Susac syndrome patients and multiple sclerosis patients were profiled using high-throughput TCR beta sequencing. The multiple sclerosis controls were treatment-naive patients whose relapsing-remitting disease, either stable or active, fulfilled the revised McDonald criteria. Bulk CD8+ and CD4+ T cells were purified by magnetic negative isolation, while CD8+ TEMRA cells were enriched using FACS. Blood was collected in EDTA tubes and processed within 24 hours, with PBMCs isolated through density gradient centrifugation. PBMCs destined for TCR sequencing were cryopreserved in liquid nitrogen and later thawed in a 37 °C water bath. Purity of sorted or isolated CD4+, CD8+ and CD8+ TEMRA cells was at least 90%. RNA was extracted using the RNeasy kit, and about 0.5 to 1 ug of the RNA was reverse transcribed with random hexamers. The immunoSEQ multiplex PCR assay, covering 54 Vbeta and 13 Jbeta segments, was used to amplify TCR beta CDR3 regions. PCR amplification bias was corrected using a synthetic template baseline for primer optimization and computational correction. On the study's bioinformatics: Only productive sequences were kept, with reads annotated to V, D and J genes according to IMGT and analyzed in immunoSEQ Analyzer. Clonality was computed as one minus Shannon entropy normalized by log2 of the number of productive unique sequences. For each patient and control, public and private clones were evaluated within the 100 most prevalent clones. Clones were defined as Susac-specific if absent from the healthy and MS cohorts, from more than 900 published viral clones and from other ImmuneACCESS disease sequences. The public reads were run again by TCRdb, first through fastp at Q25 and then through MiXCR, and only productive beta chains were kept. When rows share a CDR3 protein, they turn into one entry using the most common DNA and genes. The V and J calls and clone size are TCRdb's, not the authors'. This sample lists some 200,000 distinct CDR3 sequences; about 90% were detected once. Of the sample, roughly 0.13% falls within the top ten clones.

This TCR was sampled from a human donor with multiple sclerosis. Sequenced input: CD8+ T cells from PBMCs. The sequence links TRBV15 to TRBJ2-5, with an unclear D gene assignment. CDR3 loop: CATSREVDRETQYF. The DNA sequence is given as TGTGCCACCAGCAGAGAAGTAGATCGAGAGACCCAGTACTTC.